Listed below are T cell receptor beta chains from one sample, sequenced in a study of Graves' ophthalmopathy and Graves' hyperthyroidism. One entry per CDR3 protein results from TCRdb running MiXCR on the multiplex PCR reads. The profile shows hundreds of thousands of distinct CDR3 sequences, roughly two fifths of them singletons. The specimen sequenced was peripheral blood. The receptors shown here come from an adult man with Graves' ophthalmopathy. CDR3s include the opening cysteine and the closing phenylalanine or tryptophan. Fields, in order: clone size, J gene, V gene, D gene, CDR3 DNA, CDR3 protein. The D gene is left open where the match is weak. Size is stated for part of the rows, as once, few or many counts, or as a class when the clone is expanded.

clone_size: NA; j_call: TRBJ1-4; v_call: TRBV29-1; d_call: NA; cdr3_nt: TGCAGCGTTGGCCACAGGGAAAAACTGTTTTTT; cdr3_aa: CSVGHREKLFF
clone_size: NA; j_call: TRBJ1-6; v_call: TRBV18; d_call: TRBD1; cdr3_nt: TGTGCCAGCTCACCACGGCAGGGGGCCTATAATTCACCCCTCCACTTT; cdr3_aa: CASSPRQGAYNSPLHF
clone_size: many; j_call: TRBJ1-2; v_call: TRBV10-3; d_call: NA; cdr3_nt: TGTGCCATCAGTGCAGGGGACCTTCGGGAGGGGTATGGCTACACCTTC; cdr3_aa: CAISAGDLREGYGYTF
clone_size: many; j_call: TRBJ1-1; v_call: TRBV12-3/TRBV12-4; d_call: TRBD1; cdr3_nt: TGTGCCAGCAGTCCTACGGGACAGGGCACTGAAGCTTTCTTT; cdr3_aa: CASSPTGQGTEAFF
clone_size: many; j_call: TRBJ2-7; v_call: TRBV29-1; d_call: TRBD2; cdr3_nt: TGCAGCGTTGCCCAAACTAGCGGGAGGTCGGGCGAGCAGTACTTC; cdr3_aa: CSVAQTSGRSGEQYF
clone_size: NA; j_call: TRBJ1-1; v_call: TRBV7-9; d_call: TRBD1; cdr3_nt: TGTGCCAGCAGCCCCCGGGACAGGGTGTGGGGCACTGAAGCTTTCTTT; cdr3_aa: CASSPRDRVWGTEAFF
clone_size: NA; j_call: TRBJ1-4; v_call: TRBV15; d_call: TRBD1; cdr3_nt: TGTGCCACCAGCAGAGGGACAGGGGGTCGGAGTAATGAAAAACTGTTTTTT; cdr3_aa: CATSRGTGGRSNEKLFF
clone_size: NA; j_call: TRBJ2-2; v_call: TRBV25-1; d_call: NA; cdr3_nt: TGTGCCAGCAGCCCACTCCCAAGGGGCATCACCGGGGAGCTGTTTTTT; cdr3_aa: CASSPLPRGITGELFF
clone_size: many; j_call: TRBJ1-1; v_call: TRBV7-9; d_call: NA; cdr3_nt: TGTGCCAGCAGCCAAACAGGGCTTCGGGGAGCTTTCTTT; cdr3_aa: CASSQTGLRGAFF
clone_size: NA; j_call: TRBJ1-6; v_call: TRBV7-6; d_call: NA; cdr3_nt: TGTGCCAGCAGCTACACCTCGGAATTTTTATCACCCCTCCACTTT; cdr3_aa: CASSYTSEFLSPLHF
clone_size: many; j_call: TRBJ1-4; v_call: TRBV10-1; d_call: TRBD1; cdr3_nt: TGCGCCAGCAACCGAAGGGACAGGGACACAGCTAATGAAAAACTGTTTTTT; cdr3_aa: CASNRRDRDTANEKLFF
clone_size: NA; j_call: TRBJ2-5; v_call: TRBV10-3; d_call: TRBD2; cdr3_nt: TGTGCCATCAAACCCGCGGGAGTCAAAGAGACCCAGTACTTC; cdr3_aa: CAIKPAGVKETQYF